This T cell receptor beta chain was profiled in a study of cytomegalovirus exposure and HLA in healthy donors. The PCR used 60 Vbeta and 13 Jbeta primers. The assay was immunoSEQ multiplex PCR, and TCRdb's table has in-frame clones only and misses some. The repertoire holds about 99,000 clones, 9.5% to 13% seen once, with around 5.9% in the top ten. This TCR was sampled from a man in his forties in good health and CMV-seropositive. The sequenced sample was PBMCs.

The CDR3 DNA reads as TGTGCCAGCAGCTTACCGGGACTAGAGTACAATGAGCAGTTCTTC. Its translation: CASSLPGLEYNEQFF. The chain links TRBV7-9 to TRBJ2-1, with 8 bases lining up with TRBD2. J gave up 4 bases and V 2 bases, and 4 bases lay outside the gene matches. The V gene's germline CDR1 is SEHNR and CDR2 FQNEAQ (reference sequence). The CDR3 is 15 residues long.